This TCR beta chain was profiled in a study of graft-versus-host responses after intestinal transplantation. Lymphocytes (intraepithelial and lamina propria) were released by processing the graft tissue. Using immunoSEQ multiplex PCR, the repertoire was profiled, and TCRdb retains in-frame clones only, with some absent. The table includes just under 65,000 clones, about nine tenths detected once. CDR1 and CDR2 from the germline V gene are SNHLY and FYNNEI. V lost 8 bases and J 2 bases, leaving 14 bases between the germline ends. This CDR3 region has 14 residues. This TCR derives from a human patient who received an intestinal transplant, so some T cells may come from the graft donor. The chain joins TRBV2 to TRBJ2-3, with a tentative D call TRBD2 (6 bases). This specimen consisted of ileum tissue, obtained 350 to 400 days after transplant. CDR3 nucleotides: TGTGCCAGCTTTGGGGGGACGTCCACAGATACGCAGTATTTT. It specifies CASFGGTSTDTQYF. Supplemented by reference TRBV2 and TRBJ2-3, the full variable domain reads EPEVTQTPSHQVTQMGQEVILRCVPISNHLYFYWYRQILGQKVEFLVSFYNNEISEKSEIFDDQFSVERPDGSNFTLKIRSTKLEDSAMYFCASFGGTSTDTQYFGPGTRLTVL.